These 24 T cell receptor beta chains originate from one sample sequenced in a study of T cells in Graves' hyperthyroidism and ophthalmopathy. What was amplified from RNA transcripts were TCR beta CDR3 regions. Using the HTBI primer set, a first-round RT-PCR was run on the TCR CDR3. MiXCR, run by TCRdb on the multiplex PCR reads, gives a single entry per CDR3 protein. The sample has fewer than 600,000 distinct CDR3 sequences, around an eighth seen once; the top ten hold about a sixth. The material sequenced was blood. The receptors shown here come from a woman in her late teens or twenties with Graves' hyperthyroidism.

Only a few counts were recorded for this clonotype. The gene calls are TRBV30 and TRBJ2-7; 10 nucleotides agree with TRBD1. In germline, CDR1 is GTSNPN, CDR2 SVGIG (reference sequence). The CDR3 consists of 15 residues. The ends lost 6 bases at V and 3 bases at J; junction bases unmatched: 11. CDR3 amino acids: CACNNPGTGVYEQYV. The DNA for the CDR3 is TGTGCCTGTAACAACCCCGGGACAGGGGTCTACGAGCAGTACGTC.

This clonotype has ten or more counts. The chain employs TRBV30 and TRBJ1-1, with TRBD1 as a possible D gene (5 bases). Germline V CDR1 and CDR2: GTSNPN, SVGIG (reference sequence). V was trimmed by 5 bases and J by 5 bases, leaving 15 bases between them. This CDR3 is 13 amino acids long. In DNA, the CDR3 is TGTGCCTGGGCGGACGGCGGGGGGACTGAAGCTTTCTTT. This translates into CAWADGGGTEAFF. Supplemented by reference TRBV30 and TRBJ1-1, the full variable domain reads SQTIHQWPATLVQPVGSPLSLECTVEGTSNPNLYWYRQAAGRGLQLLFYSVGIGQISSEVPQNLSASRPQDRQFILSSKKLLLSDSGFYLCAWADGGGTEAFFGQGTRLTVV.

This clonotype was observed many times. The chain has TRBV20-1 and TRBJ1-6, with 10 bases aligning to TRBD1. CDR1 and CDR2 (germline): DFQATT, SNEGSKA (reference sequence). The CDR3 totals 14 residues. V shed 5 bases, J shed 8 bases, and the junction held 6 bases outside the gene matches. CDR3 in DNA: TGCAGTGCTTCCGGGGGACAGGGGTATTCACCCCTCCACTTT. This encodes CSASGGQGYSPLHF.

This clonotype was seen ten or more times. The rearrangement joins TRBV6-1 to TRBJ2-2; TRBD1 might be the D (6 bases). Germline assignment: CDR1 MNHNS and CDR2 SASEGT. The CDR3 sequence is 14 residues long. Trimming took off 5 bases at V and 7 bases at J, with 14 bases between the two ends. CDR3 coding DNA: TGTGCCAGCAGTAAGGGGGATTGGCACGGGGAGCTGTTTTTT. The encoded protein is CASSKGDWHGELFF.

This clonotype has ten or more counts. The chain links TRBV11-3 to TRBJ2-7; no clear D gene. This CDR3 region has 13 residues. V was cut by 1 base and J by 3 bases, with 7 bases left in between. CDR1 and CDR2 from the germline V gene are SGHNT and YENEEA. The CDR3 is CASSLATDYEQYF. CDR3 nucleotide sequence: TGTGCCAGCAGCTTAGCAACCGACTACGAGCAGTACTTC.

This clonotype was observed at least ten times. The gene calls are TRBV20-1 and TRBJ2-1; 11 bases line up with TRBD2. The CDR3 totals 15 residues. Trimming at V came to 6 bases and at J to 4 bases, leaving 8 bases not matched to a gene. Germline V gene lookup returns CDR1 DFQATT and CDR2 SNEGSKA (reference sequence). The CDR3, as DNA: TGCAGTGCGGAAACTAGCGGGAGATCGTACAATGAGCAGTTCTTC. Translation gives CSAETSGRSYNEQFF.

The CDR3 region has the DNA TGTGCCAGTAGAGCGATGGGGGGAAGTGACACTGAAGCTTTCTTT. Protein: CASRAMGGSDTEAFF. The chain uses TRBV19 and TRBJ1-1, with D maybe TRBD1 (5 bases). Between the trimmed V and J ends, which lost 6 bases and 3 bases, there was a span of 17 bases. This CDR3 comprises 15 residues. From germline, CDR1 is LNHDA and CDR2 SQIVND (reference sequence).

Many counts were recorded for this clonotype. The DNA for the CDR3 is TGTGCCTGGAGTGGGGACCAGTCCTACAATGAGCAGTTCTTC. Translated, it gives CAWSGDQSYNEQFF. V usage is TRBV30 and J usage is TRBJ2-1; either TRBD1 or TRBD2 may fit D (5 bases each). Trimming stripped 1 base from V and 1 base from J, with 8 bases between. This CDR3 region has 14 residues. Germline V gives CDR1 GTSNPN, CDR2 SVGIG (reference sequence).

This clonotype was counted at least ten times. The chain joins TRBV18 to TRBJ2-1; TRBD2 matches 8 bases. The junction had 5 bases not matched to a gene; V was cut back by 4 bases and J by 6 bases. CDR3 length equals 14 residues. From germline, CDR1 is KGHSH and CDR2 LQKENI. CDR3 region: CASSLSGSANEQFF. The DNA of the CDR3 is TGTGCCAGCTCACTAAGCGGGAGTGCCAATGAGCAGTTCTTC.

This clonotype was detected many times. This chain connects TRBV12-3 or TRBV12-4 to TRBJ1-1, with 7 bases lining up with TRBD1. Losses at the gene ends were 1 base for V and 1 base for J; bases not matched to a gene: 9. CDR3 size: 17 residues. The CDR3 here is CASSLGQGEGRNTEAFF. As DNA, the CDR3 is TGTGCCAGCAGTTTAGGACAGGGAGAGGGCCGGAACACTGAAGCTTTCTTT.

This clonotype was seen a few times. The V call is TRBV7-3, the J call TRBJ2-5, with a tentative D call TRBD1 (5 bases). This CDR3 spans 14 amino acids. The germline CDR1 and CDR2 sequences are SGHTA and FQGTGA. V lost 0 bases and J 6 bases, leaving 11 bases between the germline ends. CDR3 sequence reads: CASSLTPPGKTQYF. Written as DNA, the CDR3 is TGTGCCAGCAGCTTAACGCCCCCAGGGAAGACCCAGTACTTC.

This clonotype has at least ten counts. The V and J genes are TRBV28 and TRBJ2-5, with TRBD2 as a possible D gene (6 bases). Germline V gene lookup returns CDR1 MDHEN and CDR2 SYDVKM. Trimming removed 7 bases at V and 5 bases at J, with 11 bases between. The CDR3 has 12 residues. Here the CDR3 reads CASTAEGETQYF. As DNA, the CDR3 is TGTGCCAGCACGGCGGAGGGCGAGACCCAGTACTTC.

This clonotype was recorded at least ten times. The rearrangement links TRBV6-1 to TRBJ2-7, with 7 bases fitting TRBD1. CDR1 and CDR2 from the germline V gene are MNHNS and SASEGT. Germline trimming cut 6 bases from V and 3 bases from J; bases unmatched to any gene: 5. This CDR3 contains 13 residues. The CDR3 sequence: CASSIRQGYEQYV. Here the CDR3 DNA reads TGTGCCAGCAGCATAAGACAGGGCTACGAGCAGTACGTC.

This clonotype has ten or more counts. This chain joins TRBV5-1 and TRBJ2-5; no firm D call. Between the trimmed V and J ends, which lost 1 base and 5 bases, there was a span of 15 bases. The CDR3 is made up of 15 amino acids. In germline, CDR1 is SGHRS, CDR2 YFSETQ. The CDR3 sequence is CASSLNPVDGETQYF. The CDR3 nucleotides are TGCGCCAGCAGCTTGAACCCCGTCGACGGGGAGACCCAGTACTTC.

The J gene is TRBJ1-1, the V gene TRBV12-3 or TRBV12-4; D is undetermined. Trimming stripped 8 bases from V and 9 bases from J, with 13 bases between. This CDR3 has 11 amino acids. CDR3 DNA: TGTGCCAGCCCAATCGACGGACAAGCTTTCTTT. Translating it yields CASPIDGQAFF.

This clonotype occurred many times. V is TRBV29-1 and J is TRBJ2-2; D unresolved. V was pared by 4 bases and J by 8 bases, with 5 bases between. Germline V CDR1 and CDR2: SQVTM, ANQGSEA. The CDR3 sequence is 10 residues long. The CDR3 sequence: CSVVEGELFF. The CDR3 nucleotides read TGCAGCGTTGTTGAGGGGGAGCTGTTTTTT.

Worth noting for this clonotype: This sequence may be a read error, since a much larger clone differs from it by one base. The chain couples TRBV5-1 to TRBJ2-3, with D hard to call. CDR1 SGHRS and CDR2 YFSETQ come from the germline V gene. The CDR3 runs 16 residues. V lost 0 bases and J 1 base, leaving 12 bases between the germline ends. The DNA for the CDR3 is TGCGCCAGCAGCTTGGGCAGATTCTTGCGCACAGATACGCAGTATTTT. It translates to CASSLGRFLRTDTQYF.

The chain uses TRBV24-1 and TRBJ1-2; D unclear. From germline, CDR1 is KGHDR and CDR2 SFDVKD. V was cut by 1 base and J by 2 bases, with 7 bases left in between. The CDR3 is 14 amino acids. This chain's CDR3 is CATSDFTQNYGYTF. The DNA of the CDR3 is TGTGCCACCAGTGATTTTACCCAAAACTATGGCTACACCTTC.

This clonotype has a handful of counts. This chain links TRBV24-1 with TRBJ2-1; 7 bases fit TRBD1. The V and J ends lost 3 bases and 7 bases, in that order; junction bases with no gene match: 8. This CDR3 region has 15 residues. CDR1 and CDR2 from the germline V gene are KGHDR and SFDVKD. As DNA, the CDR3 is TGTGCCACCAGTGATAGGGACAGCCCCACGAATGAGCAGTTCTTC. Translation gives CATSDRDSPTNEQFF.

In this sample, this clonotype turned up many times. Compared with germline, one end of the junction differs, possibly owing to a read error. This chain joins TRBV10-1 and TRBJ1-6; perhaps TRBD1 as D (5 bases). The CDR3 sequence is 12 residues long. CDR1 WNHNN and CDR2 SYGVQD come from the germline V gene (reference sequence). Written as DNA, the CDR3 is TGTGCCAGCAGGAGGGGTAATTCACCCCTCCACTTT. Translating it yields CASRRGNSPLHF.

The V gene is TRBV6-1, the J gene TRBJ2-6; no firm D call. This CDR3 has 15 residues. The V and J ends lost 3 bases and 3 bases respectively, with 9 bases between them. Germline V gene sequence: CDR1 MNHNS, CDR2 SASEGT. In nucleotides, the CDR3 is TGTGCCAGCAGTGATTTTTGGGTTGGGGCCAACGTCCTGACTTTC. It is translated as CASSDFWVGANVLTF.

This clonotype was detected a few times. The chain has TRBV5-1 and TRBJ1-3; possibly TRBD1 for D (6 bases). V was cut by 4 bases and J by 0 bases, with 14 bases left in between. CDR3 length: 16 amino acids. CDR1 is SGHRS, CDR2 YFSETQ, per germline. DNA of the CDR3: TGCGCCAGCAGCCCCGAGAGACAGGACTCTGGAAACACCATATATTTT. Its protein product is CASSPERQDSGNTIYF.

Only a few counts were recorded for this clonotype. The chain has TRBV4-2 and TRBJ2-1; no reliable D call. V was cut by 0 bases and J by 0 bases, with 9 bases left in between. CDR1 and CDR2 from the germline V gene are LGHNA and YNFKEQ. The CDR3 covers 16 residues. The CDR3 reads CASSQEEASSYNEQFF. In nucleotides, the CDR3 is TGTGCCAGCAGCCAAGAGGAAGCGAGCTCCTACAATGAGCAGTTCTTC.

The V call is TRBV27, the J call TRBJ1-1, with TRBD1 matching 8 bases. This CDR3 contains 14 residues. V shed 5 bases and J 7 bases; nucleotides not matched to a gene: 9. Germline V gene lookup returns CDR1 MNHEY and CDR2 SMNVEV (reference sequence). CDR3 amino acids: CASSIRTGTFEAFF. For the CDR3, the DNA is TGTGCCAGCAGTATCCGGACAGGGACATTTGAAGCTTTCTTT.